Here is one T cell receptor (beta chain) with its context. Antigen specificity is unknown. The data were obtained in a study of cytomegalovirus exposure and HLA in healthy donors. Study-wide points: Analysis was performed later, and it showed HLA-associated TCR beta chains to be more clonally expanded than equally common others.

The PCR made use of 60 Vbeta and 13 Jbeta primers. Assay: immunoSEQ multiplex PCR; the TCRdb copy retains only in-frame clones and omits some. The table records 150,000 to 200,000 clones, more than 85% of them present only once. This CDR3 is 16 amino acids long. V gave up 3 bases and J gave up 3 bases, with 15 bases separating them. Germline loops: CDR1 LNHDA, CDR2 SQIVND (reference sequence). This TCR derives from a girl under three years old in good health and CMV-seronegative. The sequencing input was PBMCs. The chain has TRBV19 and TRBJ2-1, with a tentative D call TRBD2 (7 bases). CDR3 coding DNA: TGTGCCAGTAGTATGGGGGGGGGCGCATACTACAATGAGCAGTTCTTC. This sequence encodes CASSMGGGAYYNEQFF. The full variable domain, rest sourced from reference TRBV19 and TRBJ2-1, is DGGITQSPKYLFRKEGQNVTLSCEQNLNHDAMYWYRQDPGQGLRLIYYSQIVNDFQKGDIAEGYSVSREKKESFPLTVTSAQKNPTAFYLCASSMGGGAYYNEQFFGPGTRLTVL.